This T cell receptor (beta chain) is from a study of blood T cell repertoires in COVID-19. Across the study: Acute-phase and convalescent COVID-19 samples originated in the United States, Italy and Spain.

Original handling: Amplifying reference gene primers gave estimates of nucleated cell counts. Some clones are missing from TCRdb's copy, which holds only in-frame ones; the method was immunoSEQ multiplex PCR. Clone size and the V and J calls come from that table; the DNA yielded D and trimming. The table lists 380,000 or so clones, roughly 90% of them singletons. The V and J ends lost 6 bases and 2 bases, in that order; junction bases with no gene match: 19. CDR3 length: 19 residues. Germline loops: CDR1 SNHLY, CDR2 FYNNEI. The V gene is TRBV2, the J gene TRBJ2-3; TRBD1 matches at 8 bases. This TCR derives from a man aged 40-55 years with acute or convalescent COVID-19. Sample: peripheral blood. The CDR3 is CASSDGTGNNRRYTDTQYF. CDR3 nucleotide sequence: TGTGCCAGCAGCGACGGGACAGGCAACAATCGACGATACACAGATACGCAGTATTTT.